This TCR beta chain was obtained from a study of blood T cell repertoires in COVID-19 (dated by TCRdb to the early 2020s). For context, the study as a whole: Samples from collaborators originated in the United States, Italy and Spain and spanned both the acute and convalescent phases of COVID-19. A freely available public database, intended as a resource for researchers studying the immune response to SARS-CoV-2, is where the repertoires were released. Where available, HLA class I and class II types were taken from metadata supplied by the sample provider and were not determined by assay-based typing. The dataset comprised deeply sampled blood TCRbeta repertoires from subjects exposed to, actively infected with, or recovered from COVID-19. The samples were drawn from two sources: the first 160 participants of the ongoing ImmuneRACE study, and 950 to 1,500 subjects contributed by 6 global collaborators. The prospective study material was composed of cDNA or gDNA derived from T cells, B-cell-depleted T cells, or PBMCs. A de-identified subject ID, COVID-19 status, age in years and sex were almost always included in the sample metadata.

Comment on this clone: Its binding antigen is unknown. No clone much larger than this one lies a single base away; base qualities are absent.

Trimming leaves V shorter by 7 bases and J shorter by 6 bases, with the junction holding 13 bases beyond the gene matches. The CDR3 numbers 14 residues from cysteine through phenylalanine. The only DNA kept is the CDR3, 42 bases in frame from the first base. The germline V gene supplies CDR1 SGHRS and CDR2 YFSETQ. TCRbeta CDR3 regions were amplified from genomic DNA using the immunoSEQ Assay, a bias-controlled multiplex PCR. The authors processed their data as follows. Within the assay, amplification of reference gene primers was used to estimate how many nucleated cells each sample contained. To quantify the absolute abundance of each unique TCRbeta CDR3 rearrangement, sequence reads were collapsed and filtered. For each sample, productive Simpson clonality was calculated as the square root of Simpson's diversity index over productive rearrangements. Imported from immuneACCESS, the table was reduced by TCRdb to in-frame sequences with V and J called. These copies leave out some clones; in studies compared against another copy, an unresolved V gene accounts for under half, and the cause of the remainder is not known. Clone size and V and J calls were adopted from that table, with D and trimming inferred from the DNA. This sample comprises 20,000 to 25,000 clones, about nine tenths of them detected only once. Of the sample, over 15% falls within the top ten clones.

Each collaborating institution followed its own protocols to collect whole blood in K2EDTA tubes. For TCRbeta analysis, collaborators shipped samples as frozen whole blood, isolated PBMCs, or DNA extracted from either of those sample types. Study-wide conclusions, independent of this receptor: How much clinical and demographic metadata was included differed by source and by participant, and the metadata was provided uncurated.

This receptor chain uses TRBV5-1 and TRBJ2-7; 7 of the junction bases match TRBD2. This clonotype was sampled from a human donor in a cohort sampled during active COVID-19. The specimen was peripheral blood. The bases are TGCGCCAGCCGGGGGGAGGGAGGGTCCGGCGAGCAGTACTTC. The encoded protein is CASRGEGGSGEQYF.